The following is a T cell receptor (beta chain) sequence with its context. Antigen: not known. The data belong to a study of T cell repertoires in cytomegalovirus infection. Study-level information: As its CMV epitopes, the study selected recently identified HLA-C-restricted and well-studied HLA-B-restricted targets. Matching HLA type, along with CMV infection, was indicated by public TCR beta signatures. Study findings and constraints: What dominated the ex vivo response were HLA-C-restricted CMV-specific TCR beta clonotypes. Carriage of CMV together with the relevant HLA was identifiable through cumulative public TCR beta family frequency.

The J segment lost 7 bases and the V segment lost 3 bases, leaving 16 bases of the junction unmatched. This CDR3 is built from 16 residues. The germline V gene encodes CDR1 SGDLS and CDR2 YYNGEE. MiXCR was run by TCRdb on the reads, yielding one entry per CDR3 protein. The repertoire includes approximately 120,000 distinct CDR3 sequences, roughly 32% of them detected once, and under 65% sits in the top ten. The source material was CD8+ T cells from cultured PBMCs, sampled from culture after CMV antigen stimulation. The chain combines TRBV9 with TRBJ2-7; 7 bases are a match to TRBD1. This clonotype was sampled from a human donor in good health (CMV status not recorded). Some clones in this sample may be carry-over from other donors' samples. The CDR3 coding sequence is TGTGCCAGCAGCGCCGGAGAGGTGGCAGGGGGTGAGGAGCAGTACTTC. It translates to CASSAGEVAGGEEQYF.